The present T cell receptor (beta chain) was sequenced within a study of T cells in Graves' hyperthyroidism and ophthalmopathy. Study-level background: Any treatment followed the collection of peripheral blood at initial diagnosis. General study findings and limits: Classification by a 13 V-J model distinguished ophthalmopathy from stable hyperthyroidism. Progression to ophthalmopathy was predicted a median of roughly 6.5 months early.

As to this clonotype: Antigen: not known.

RNA transcripts were the template for amplifying TCR beta CDR3 regions. Researchers ran a first-round RT-PCR on the TCR CDR3 using the HTBI primer set. TCRdb processed the multiplex PCR reads anew with MiXCR; each CDR3 protein has one entry. The repertoire has over 250,000 distinct CDR3 sequences, around 25% of them found once; the top ten carry 25% to 30%. Sequenced: blood. The TCR comes from a man aged 40-55 years with Graves' hyperthyroidism that later progressed to Graves' ophthalmopathy.

The DNA of the CDR3 is TGTGCCAGCAGTTACGCTCCTCACCAGACGTATACCGGGGAGCTGTTTTTT. This sequence encodes CASSYAPHQTYTGELFF. This chain links TRBV6-2 or TRBV6-3 with TRBJ2-2; D gene unclear. The CDR3 sequence is 17 residues long. V lost 2 bases and J 5 bases, leaving 18 bases between the germline ends. Germline V CDR1 and CDR2: MNHEY, SVGEGT.